The next 7 T cell receptor beta chains were all read from a single sample in a study of T cell changes during pregnancy in multiple sclerosis. Profiling relied on immunoSEQ multiplex PCR, and the TCRdb table lists in-frame clones only, not all of them. The sample shows 75,000 to 95,000 clones, 92% of them seen only once. Material: peripheral blood, obtained after pregnancy. The origin of the receptors is a female donor with multiple sclerosis, enrolled in a pregnancy study.

The rearrangement uses TRBV4-2 and TRBJ1-1; 11 bases fit TRBD1. The CDR3 has 21 amino acids. Germline CDR1 is LGHNA and CDR2 is YNFKEQ. Trimming at V came to 4 bases and at J to 1 base, leaving 20 bases not matched to a gene. CDR3: CASSPSPGTGGRTIRNTEAFF. CDR3 nucleotides: TGTGCCAGCAGCCCAAGTCCCGGGACAGGGGGACGAACGATACGGAACACTGAAGCTTTCTTT.

The V call is TRBV14, the J call TRBJ2-1; D not resolved. Germline V gene lookup returns CDR1 SGHDN and CDR2 FVKESK. The CDR3 runs 13 residues. V dropped 4 bases and J dropped 7 bases, with 11 bases sitting between them. The CDR3 reads CASSPQLKNEQFF. The CDR3, as DNA: TGTGCCAGCAGCCCCCAGTTGAAAAATGAGCAGTTCTTC. Together with reference TRBV14 and TRBJ2-1, the CDR3 gives the full variable domain: EAGVTQFPSHSVIEKGQTVTLRCDPISGHDNLYWYRRVMGKEIKFLLHFVKESKQDESGMPNNRFLAERTGGTYSTLKVQPAELEDSGVYFCASSPQLKNEQFFGPGTRLTVL.

The rearrangement links TRBV6-5 to TRBJ1-3, with D tentatively TRBD1 (5 bases). The CDR3 covers 13 residues. Looked up from germline, CDR1 is MNHEY and CDR2 is SVGAGI. The V and J ends lost 5 bases and 4 bases respectively, with 9 bases between them. The CDR3 loop reads CASSIQGGNTIYF. CDR3 nucleotides: TGTGCCAGCAGTATTCAGGGCGGAAACACCATATATTTT.

The chain employs TRBV7-9 and TRBJ2-3; 7 nucleotides align to TRBD1. CDR1 is SEHNR and CDR2 is FQNEAQ in the germline V gene (reference sequence). V gave up 2 bases and J gave up 0 bases; unmatched junction bases: 14. The length of the CDR3 is 19 residues. The CDR3 protein is CASSLPPPGDSPSTDTQYF. CDR3 DNA: TGTGCCAGCAGCTTACCCCCCCCAGGGGACAGTCCTAGCACAGATACGCAGTATTTT.

The table lists this clone with a count of one. V gene TRBV7-6 combines with J gene TRBJ1-1; D uncertain. CDR3 size: 13 residues. Between the trimmed V and J ends, which lost 5 bases and 0 bases, there was a span of 7 bases. Germline V lookup: CDR1 SGHVS, CDR2 FNYEAQ. CDR3 residues: CASSANMNTEAFF. The CDR3 DNA is TGTGCCAGCAGCGCAAACATGAACACTGAAGCTTTCTTT.

The J gene is TRBJ2-7, the V gene TRBV28, with 11 bases matching TRBD2. With V trimmed by 5 bases and J by 2 bases, 5 bases remained unmatched. CDR3 length: 15 amino acids. Germline values: CDR1 MDHEN, CDR2 SYDVKM. This chain's CDR3 is CASSHRLAGPYEQYF. The CDR3 DNA is TGTGCCAGCAGTCACAGACTAGCGGGGCCCTACGAGCAGTACTTC.

This clone was counted many times. The chain has TRBV5-4 and TRBJ2-3; 11 bases agree with TRBD2. This CDR3 region has 16 residues. Germline lookup yields CDR1 SGHNT and CDR2 YYREEE (reference sequence). With 4 bases clipped from V and 2 bases from J, the junction kept 6 bases outside the gene matches. For the CDR3, the DNA is TGTGCCAGCAGCCCGCTAGCGGGGGGCGCCACAGATACGCAGTATTTT. Translation gives CASSPLAGGATDTQYF.